One sample yielded the 19 T cell receptor beta chains listed below, sequenced in a study of CD4 T cells in relation to SARS-CoV-2 and coronaviruses. Measured with immunoSEQ multiplex PCR; TCRdb has only the in-frame clones, and not every one. The profile covers some 65,000 clones, with around 86% appearing a single time and over 1.5% taken by the ten largest. Unexposed donor CD4+ T cells date from about 2011-2018, before the COVID-19 pandemic. Sample: memory CD4+ T cells from PBMCs. Receptors were obtained from a human donor in good health.

This chain uses TRBV6-1 with TRBJ2-7; 9 bases match TRBD1. The CDR3 sequence is 15 residues long. J lost 7 bases, V lost 3 bases, and 10 bases had no gene match. Germline V gene lookup returns CDR1 MNHNS and CDR2 SASEGT. The CDR3 spells CASSDGTGTHGEQYF. CDR3 sequence (DNA): TGTGCCAGCAGTGATGGGACAGGGACCCATGGGGAGCAGTACTTC.

The J gene is TRBJ1-5, the V gene TRBV9, with unresolved D. Trimming took off 4 bases at V and 3 bases at J, with 11 bases between the two ends. The length of the CDR3 is 14 residues. Germline assignment: CDR1 SGDLS and CDR2 YYNGEE. The CDR3 here is CASSNQPSNQPQHF. The CDR3 nucleotides read TGTGCCAGCAGCAACCAGCCTTCCAATCAGCCCCAGCATTTT.

The chain recombines TRBV18 with TRBJ1-2; the D is unclear. Germline V CDR1 and CDR2: KGHSH, LQKENI. Trimming stripped 0 bases from V and 5 bases from J, with 4 bases between. There are 12 residues in the CDR3. CDR3 sequence: CASSPPGYGYTF. The CDR3 DNA is TGTGCCAGCTCACCACCCGGTTATGGCTACACCTTC. Filled out from reference TRBV18 and TRBJ1-2, the complete variable domain reads NAGVMQNPRHLVRRRGQEARLRCSPMKGHSHVYWYRQLPEEGLKFMVYLQKENIIDESGMPKERFSAEFPKEGPSILRIQQVVRGDSAAYFCASSPPGYGYTFGSGTRLTVV.

The J gene is TRBJ2-3, the V gene TRBV5-1; D gene ambiguous. V shed 4 bases and J shed 3 bases, with 3 bases lying between them. CDR1 is SGHRS and CDR2 is YFSETQ in the germline V gene. This CDR3 comprises 11 residues. CDR3 loop: CASSQTDTQYF. In DNA, the CDR3 is TGCGCCAGCAGCCAGACAGATACGCAGTATTTT. Full variable domain (outside the CDR3, taken from reference TRBV5-1 and TRBJ2-3): KAGVTQTPRYLIKTRGQQVTLSCSPISGHRSVSWYQQTPGQGLQFLFEYFSETQRNKGNFPGRFSGRQFSNSRSEMNVSTLELGDSALYLCASSQTDTQYFGPGTRLTVL.

CDR3 sequence: CATSNPSKSNEQFF. CDR3 DNA sequence: TGTGCCACCAGCAACCCCTCCAAGTCCAATGAGCAGTTCTTC. The J gene is TRBJ2-1, the V gene TRBV15, with unresolved D. The germline gives CDR1 LNHNV, CDR2 YYDKDF (reference sequence). The CDR3 runs to 14 residues. Between the trimmed V and J ends, which lost 4 bases and 6 bases, there was a span of 13 bases.

The rearrangement uses TRBV19 and TRBJ1-2; D ambiguous. CDR3 length: 18 amino acids. CDR1 is LNHDA, CDR2 SQIVND, per germline (reference sequence). Trimming took 4 bases from V and 0 from J, leaving 21 bases between them. CDR3 region: CASSRAEAGGLTNYGYTF. In DNA form, the CDR3 reads TGTGCCAGTAGTAGGGCCGAGGCTGGCGGCCTCACTAACTATGGCTACACCTTC.

The CDR3 bases are TGTGCCAGCCTTGGTTCGGGCAATCAGCCCCAGCATTTT. Translated: CASLGSGNQPQHF. The rearrangement joins TRBV5-8 to TRBJ1-5; D unresolved. Germline CDR1 is SGHTS and CDR2 is YDEGEE. CDR3 size: 13 residues. V was cut by 7 bases and J by 2 bases, with 10 bases left in between.

The genes are TRBV2 and TRBJ2-5; D might be TRBD2 (7 bases). Trimming took off 4 bases at V and 5 bases at J, with 17 bases between the two ends. Germline V CDR1 and CDR2: SNHLY, FYNNEI. The length of the CDR3 is 15 residues. In DNA, the CDR3 is TGTGCCAGCAGTGGGGTTACGGGGGGCCAGGAGACCCAGTACTTC. The encoded protein is CASSGVTGGQETQYF.

The chain employs TRBV30 and TRBJ1-5; D gene ambiguous. The CDR3 loop spans 15 amino acids. Germline CDR1 GTSNPN, CDR2 SVGIG (reference sequence). The V and J ends lost 1 base and 2 bases respectively, with 12 bases between them. CDR3 coding DNA: TGTGCCTGGAGTGCTTCGGGTAGTGGCAATCAGCCCCAGCATTTT. Protein product: CAWSASGSGNQPQHF.

The chain recombines TRBV19 with TRBJ2-3, with D unresolved. The CDR3 loop spans 15 amino acids. V was cut by 0 bases and J by 6 bases, with 13 bases left in between. Germline V gives CDR1 LNHDA, CDR2 SQIVND (reference sequence). The CDR3 coding sequence is TGTGCCAGTAGTATAGAAAGAAGGACCCAGGATACGCAGTATTTT. Translated: CASSIERRTQDTQYF.

The V and J genes are TRBV15 and TRBJ1-5; D is ambiguous. Per the germline V gene, CDR1 is LNHNV and CDR2 is YYDKDF (reference sequence). V was cut by 0 bases and J by 6 bases, with 6 bases left in between. This CDR3 comprises 13 residues. CDR3 residues: CATSRDLSQPQHF. DNA of the CDR3: TGTGCCACCAGCAGAGATCTTAGTCAGCCCCAGCATTTT. Full variable domain (missing parts from reference TRBV15 and TRBJ1-5): DAMVIQNPRYQVTQFGKPVTLSCSQTLNHNVMYWYQQKSSQAPKLLFHYYDKDFNNEADTPDNFQSRRPNTSFCFLDIRSPGLGDTAMYLCATSRDLSQPQHFGDGTRLSIL.

The chain couples TRBV12-5 to TRBJ2-5; 7 nucleotides align to TRBD2. J was trimmed by 4 bases and V by 1 base; bases with no gene match: 12. Germline CDR1 reads LGHNT; CDR2 reads FRNRAP. CDR3 length equals 17 residues. The CDR3 loop is CASGLGRGTSEGETQYF. In nucleotides, the CDR3 is TGTGCTAGTGGTTTGGGCCGGGGTACTAGCGAAGGAGAGACCCAGTACTTC.

J is TRBJ1-3 and V is TRBV9; D remains ambiguous. The CDR3 is 16 amino acids. The germline gives CDR1 SGDLS, CDR2 YYNGEE. V dropped 0 bases and J dropped 2 bases, with 12 bases sitting between them. The CDR3 region is CASSVDPVSTGNTIYF. Written as DNA, the CDR3 is TGTGCCAGCAGCGTAGACCCGGTATCTACTGGAAACACCATATATTTT.

The chain recombines TRBV6-5 with TRBJ2-7; TRBD2 matches at 10 bases. This CDR3 is 15 amino acids long. Losses at the gene ends were 2 bases for V and 4 bases for J; bases not matched to a gene: 5. The germline V gene has CDR1 MNHEY and CDR2 SVGAGI. The CDR3 here is CASSYGPSGSYEQYF. CDR3 nucleotides: TGTGCCAGCAGTTACGGGCCTAGCGGGAGTTACGAGCAGTACTTC.

The CDR3 DNA sequence: TGTGCCAGCAGCCTCTTCTTGAATCAGCCCCAGCATTTT. This encodes CASSLFLNQPQHF. The chain couples TRBV7-2 to TRBJ1-5; D remains ambiguous. Looked up from germline, CDR1 is SGHTA and CDR2 is FQGNSA. The CDR3 totals 13 residues. V was clipped by 5 bases and J by 4 bases, with 9 bases between them. Drawing the rest from reference TRBV7-2 and TRBJ1-5, the complete variable domain is GAGVSQSPSNKVTEKGKDVELRCDPISGHTALYWYRQSLGQGLEFLIYFQGNSAPDKSGLPSDRFSAERTGGSVSTLTIQRTQQEDSAVYLCASSLFLNQPQHFGDGTRLSIL.

The V call is TRBV5-8, the J call TRBJ2-3; D is uncertain. The V end was cut by 2 bases, the J end by 1 base, with 14 bases between. The germline V gene encodes CDR1 SGHTS and CDR2 YDEGEE. The CDR3 contains 16 residues. The CDR3 region has the DNA TGTGCCAGCAGCTTTCGTCGGGCAGGCGGCACAGATACGCAGTATTTT. It specifies CASSFRRAGGTDTQYF. The full variable domain, completed using reference TRBV5-8 and TRBJ2-3, is EAGVTQSPTHLIKTRGQQATLRCSPISGHTSVYWYQQALGLGLQFLLWYDEGEERNRGNFPPRFSGRQFPNYSSELNVNALELEDSALYLCASSFRRAGGTDTQYFGPGTRLTVL.

The rearrangement uses TRBV4-3 and TRBJ2-3; D possibly corresponds to TRBD1 (7 bases). Between the trimmed V and J ends, which lost 0 bases and 0 bases, there was a span of 25 bases. The CDR3 runs 21 residues. Germline V gives CDR1 LGHNA, CDR2 YSLEER. The CDR3 here is CASSQDQGGVGSFASTDTQYF. DNA for the CDR3: TGCGCCAGCAGCCAAGATCAGGGGGGTGTGGGCTCCTTTGCTAGCACAGATACGCAGTATTTT.

V usage is TRBV3-1 (or the pseudogene TRBV3-2) and J usage is TRBJ2-2, with 11 bases that match TRBD1. Unmatched junction bases numbered 10, after V lost 3 bases and J lost 7 bases. This CDR3 has 17 amino acids. CDR1 is LGHDT and CDR2 is YNNKEL in the germline V gene (reference sequence). Here the CDR3 reads CASSQVGQGGFGGELFF. Here the CDR3 DNA reads TGTGCCAGCAGCCAGGTGGGACAGGGGGGTTTTGGCGGGGAGCTGTTTTTT.

J is TRBJ2-1 and V is TRBV7-2; no firm D call. The V and J ends lost 2 bases and 1 base respectively, with 9 bases between them. Germline values: CDR1 SGHTA, CDR2 FQGNSA. The CDR3 contains 15 residues. CDR3 coding DNA: TGTGCCAGCAGCTTATACGTGGGATCCTACAATGAGCAGTTCTTC. Residues: CASSLYVGSYNEQFF.